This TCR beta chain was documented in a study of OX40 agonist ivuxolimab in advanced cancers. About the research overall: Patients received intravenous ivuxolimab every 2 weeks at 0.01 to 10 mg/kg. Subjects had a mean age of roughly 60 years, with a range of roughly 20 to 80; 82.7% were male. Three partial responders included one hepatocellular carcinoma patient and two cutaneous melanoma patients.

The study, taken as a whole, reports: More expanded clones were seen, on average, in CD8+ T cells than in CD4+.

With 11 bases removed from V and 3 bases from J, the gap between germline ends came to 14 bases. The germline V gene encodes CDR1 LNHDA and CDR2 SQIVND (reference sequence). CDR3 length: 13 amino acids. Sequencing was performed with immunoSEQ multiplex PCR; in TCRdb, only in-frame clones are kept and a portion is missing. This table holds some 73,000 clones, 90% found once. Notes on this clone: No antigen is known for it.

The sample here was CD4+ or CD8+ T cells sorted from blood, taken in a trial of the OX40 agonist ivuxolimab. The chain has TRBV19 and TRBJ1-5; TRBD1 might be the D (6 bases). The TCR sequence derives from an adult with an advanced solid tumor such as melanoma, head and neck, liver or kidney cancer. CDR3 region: CASEQGYNQPQHF. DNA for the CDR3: TGTGCCTCAGAACAGGGATACAATCAGCCCCAGCATTTT. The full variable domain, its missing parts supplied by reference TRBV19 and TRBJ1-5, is DGGITQSPKYLFRKEGQNVTLSCEQNLNHDAMYWYRQDPGQGLRLIYYSQIVNDFQKGDIAEGYSVSREKKESFPLTVTSAQKNPTAFYLCASEQGYNQPQHFGDGTRLSIL.